One and the same sample provided the 2 T cell receptor beta chains below, sequenced in a study of blood T cell repertoires in COVID-19 (TCRdb year 2020). Library generation was performed with the immunoSEQ multiplex PCR assay. The immuneACCESS repertoire file appears here via TCRdb, limited to in-frame rearrangements. These files lack a portion of the clones; in checked studies, under half of the deficit traces to unresolved V genes, and the cause of the others is not known. Within this sample are around 81,000 clones, with about 80% of them counted one time only. The ten top clones hold around 13% of the sample. The sequenced sample consisted of peripheral blood. These receptors all come from a human donor in a cohort sampled during active COVID-19.

This clone has just a few counts. J is TRBJ2-2 and V is TRBV18; TRBD1 matches 10 bases. This CDR3 has 20 residues. From germline, CDR1 is KGHSH and CDR2 LQKENI. V gave up 0 bases and J gave up 1 base; unmatched junction bases: 11. CDR3 sequence (DNA): TGTGCCAGCTCACCACCGCAGGGCGGGGGACAGGGGCAGAACACCGGGGAGCTGTTTTTT. It translates to CASSPPQGGGQGQNTGELFF.

CDR3 loop: CASSRSGGQFISGELFF. CDR3 sequence (DNA): TGTGCCAGCAGCCGATCCGGGGGACAGTTCATCTCCGGGGAGCTGTTTTTT. V is TRBV14 and J is TRBJ2-2, with a possible D match to TRBD1 (7 bases). Germline V CDR1 and CDR2: SGHDN, FVKESK. The CDR3 is 17 residues long. The V gene lost 4 bases and the J gene lost 6 bases, with 21 bases spanning the gap.